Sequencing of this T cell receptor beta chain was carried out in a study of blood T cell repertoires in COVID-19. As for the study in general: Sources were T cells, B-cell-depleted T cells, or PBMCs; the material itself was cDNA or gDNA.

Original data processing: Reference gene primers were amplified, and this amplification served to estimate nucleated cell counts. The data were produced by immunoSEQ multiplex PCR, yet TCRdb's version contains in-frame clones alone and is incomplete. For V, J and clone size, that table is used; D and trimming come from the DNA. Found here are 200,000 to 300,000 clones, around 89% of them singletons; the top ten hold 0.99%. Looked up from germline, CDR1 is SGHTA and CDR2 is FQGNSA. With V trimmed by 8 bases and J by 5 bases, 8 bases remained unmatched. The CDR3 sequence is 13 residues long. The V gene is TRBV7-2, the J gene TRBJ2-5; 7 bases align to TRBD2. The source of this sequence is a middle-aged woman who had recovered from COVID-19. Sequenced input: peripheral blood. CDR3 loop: CASGMGGMETQYF. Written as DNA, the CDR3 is TGTGCCAGCGGAATGGGAGGGATGGAGACCCAGTACTTC.